What follows are 28 T cell receptor beta chains derived from one specimen sequenced in a study of low-dose radiotherapy and immunotherapy resistance in tumors. Priming of first-strand cDNA relied on TRAV- and TRBV-specific primers (covering alpha and beta chains). Both a constant-region primer and a V-primer adapter served to amplify TCRs across roughly 20 PCR cycles. Using its own MiXCR run on the reads, TCRdb lists one record per CDR3 protein. Of 35,000 to 50,000 distinct CDR3 sequences in the sample, about 28% were seen once. The time point is: before trial treatment. Sequences were derived from PBMCs, sampled before treatment. Receptor source: a male donor with gallbladder cancer.

This clonotype was detected ten times or more. The V gene is TRBV5-6, the J gene TRBJ2-5; D remains unclear. Deletions cut 4 bases from V and 0 bases from J, with 7 bases between. Germline V gene data show CDR1 as SGHDT and CDR2 as YYEEEE. The CDR3 consists of 13 residues. The CDR3 protein is CASSRPYQETQYF. DNA for the CDR3: TGTGCCAGCAGCCGACCTTACCAAGAGACCCAGTACTTC.

At least ten counts were recorded for this clonotype. This sequence joins TRBV9 and TRBJ1-1, with 8 bases identical to TRBD1. CDR1 is SGDLS, CDR2 YYNGEE, per germline. The CDR3 spans 14 residues. Trimming cost V 4 bases and J 4 bases; bases outside gene matches: 6. The CDR3 DNA reads as TGTGCCAGCAGCCCTCAGACAGGGGCCACTGAAGCTTTCTTT. Amino acid sequence: CASSPQTGATEAFF. Using reference TRBV9 and TRBJ1-1 for the parts outside the CDR3, the full variable domain is DSGVTQTPKHLITATGQRVTLRCSPRSGDLSVYWYQQSLDQGLQFLIQYYNGEERAKGNILERFSAQQFPDLHSELNLSSLELGDSALYFCASSPQTGATEAFFGQGTRLTVV.

The genes are TRBV6-2 or TRBV6-3 and TRBJ2-2; weak D call: TRBD2 (5 bases). V gave up 6 bases and J gave up 3 bases, with 26 bases separating them. The CDR3 runs to 19 residues. Germline V CDR1 and CDR2: MNHEY, SVGEGT. The CDR3 loop reads CASSLFLAPDYTDTGELFF. The DNA for the CDR3 is TGTGCCAGCAGCCTTTTCCTAGCCCCCGACTATACCGACACCGGGGAGCTGTTTTTT.

Turning to this clonotype: A single base is all that separates this from a far larger clone, so a read error is likely. This chain links TRBV28 with TRBJ2-1, with 9 bases matching TRBD1. This CDR3 contains 14 residues. The V gene end was trimmed by 7 bases and the J gene end by 10 bases; junction bases not matched to a gene: 11. The V gene's germline CDR1 is MDHEN and CDR2 SYDVKM. The CDR3 region is CASTSGQGIAEQFF. Written as DNA, the CDR3 is TGTGCCAGCACGTCAGGACAGGGGATTGCCGAGCAGTTCTTC.

This clonotype was detected ten times or more. The J gene is TRBJ1-6, the V gene TRBV20-1; the D is unclear. The CDR3 covers 15 residues. Trimming left V 0 bases short and J 0 bases short, with 6 bases between. Germline V gives CDR1 DFQATT, CDR2 SNEGSKA (reference sequence). The CDR3 region is CSARDAGSYNSPLHF. CDR3 DNA sequence: TGCAGTGCTAGAGATGCGGGCTCCTATAATTCACCCCTCCACTTT.

This clonotype was detected ten times or more. The chain joins TRBV25-1 to TRBJ2-7; 9 bases agree with TRBD1. The germline gives CDR1 MGHDK, CDR2 SYGVNS. This CDR3 region has 15 residues. Trimming cost V 3 bases and J 0 bases; bases outside gene matches: 3. CDR3: CASSDKDRGSYEQYF. CDR3 bases: TGTGCCAGCAGTGATAAGGACAGGGGCTCCTACGAGCAGTACTTC.

The chain uses TRBV12-3 or TRBV12-4 and TRBJ2-7; TRBD1 agrees at 7 bases. The length of the CDR3 is 14 residues. V shed 5 bases, J shed 3 bases, and the junction held 7 bases outside the gene matches. CDR3 nucleotide sequence: TGTGCCAGCAGTCCTTACCGGGACAGCTACGAGCAGTACTTC. It codes for CASSPYRDSYEQYF.

There are many counts of this clonotype. The chain carries TRBV12-3 or TRBV12-4 and TRBJ1-2; D not certain. The CDR3 consists of 12 residues. V gave up 0 bases and J gave up 4 bases, with 3 bases separating them. The CDR3 sequence: CASSLASYGYTF. The CDR3 region has the DNA TGTGCCAGCAGTTTAGCCAGCTATGGCTACACCTTC.

This sequence joins TRBV7-9 and TRBJ2-5; the D gene could be TRBD1 or TRBD2 (5 bases each). The CDR3 contains 15 residues. Trimming pared 5 bases from V and 2 bases from J, leaving 15 bases between. CDR1 SEHNR and CDR2 FQNEAQ come from the germline V gene (reference sequence). The CDR3 spells CASSPTGTPQETQYF. In DNA form, the CDR3 reads TGTGCCAGCAGCCCGACCGGGACGCCACAAGAGACCCAGTACTTC.

This clonotype was observed at least ten times. The CDR3 spells CASRPTGRFGNEQFF. The CDR3 nucleotides read TGTGCCAGCAGGCCCACAGGGAGATTTGGCAATGAGCAGTTCTTC. J is TRBJ2-1 and V is TRBV12-3 or TRBV12-4; TRBD1 might be the D (6 bases). This CDR3 is 15 amino acids long. Trimming removed 6 bases at V and 6 bases at J, with 18 bases between.

The sample holds many counts of this clonotype. The chain recombines TRBV3-1 with TRBJ1-6; D is undetermined. Trimming pared 3 bases from V and 10 bases from J, leaving 10 bases between. Germline loops: CDR1 LGHDT, CDR2 YNNKEL (reference sequence). The CDR3 consists of 13 residues. CDR3 region: CASSQGPNSPLHF. In DNA form, the CDR3 reads TGTGCCAGCAGCCAGGGTCCCAACTCACCCCTCCACTTT. Using reference TRBV3-1 and TRBJ1-6 for the parts outside the CDR3, the full variable domain is DTAVSQTPKYLVTQMGNDKSIKCEQNLGHDTMYWYKQDSKKFLKIMFSYNNKELIINETVPNRFSPKSPDKAHLNLHINSLELGDSAVYFCASSQGPNSPLHFGNGTRLTVT.

This clonotype was found once. This likely reflects a read error, since a far larger clone is one base away. J is TRBJ1-1 and V is TRBV13; a weak D match, TRBD1 (5 bases). The CDR3 runs to 14 residues. The germline gives CDR1 PRHDT, CDR2 FYEKMQ (reference sequence). DNA of the CDR3: TGTGTCAGCAGCCTTGGGACCGCGAACACTGAAGCTTTCTTT. Its translation is CVSSLGTANTEAFF.

This clonotype is classed as medium-sized (0.01 to 0.1%). The chain joins TRBV4-1 to TRBJ1-1, with D unclear. The ends were cut back, 2 bases at V and 7 bases at J, with 17 bases in the middle. The CDR3 extends over 15 amino acids. Germline assignment: CDR1 MGHRA and CDR2 YSYEKL. CDR3 nucleotide sequence: TGCGCCAGCAGCCAATCCGACATTACCCAAAATGAAGCTTTCTTT. It translates to CASSQSDITQNEAFF.

This clonotype was counted ten times or more. J is TRBJ1-2 and V is TRBV3-1; D may be TRBD1 (6 bases). This CDR3 has 13 amino acids. Trimming took 4 bases from V and 1 from J, leaving 7 bases between them. Germline lookup yields CDR1 LGHDT and CDR2 YNNKEL (reference sequence). As DNA, the CDR3 is TGTGCCAGCAGCCCAGGGGTTAACTATGGCTACACCTTC. It translates to CASSPGVNYGYTF.

A word on this clonotype: With only one base between it and a far larger clone, this is likely a read error. Since no conserved phenylalanine or tryptophan closes the CDR3, a read error is the likely cause. The rearrangement links TRBV6-8 to TRBJ2-7; possibly TRBD2 for D (6 bases). The CDR3 spans 15 residues. Germline assignment: CDR1 MNHGY and CDR2 SAAAGT. V lost 7 bases to trimming and J lost 1 base, with 17 bases between them. The CDR3 DNA follows: TGTGCCAGCACGGAGGGGCTAGCCGAATCCTACGAGCAGTACTCC. Its translation is CASTEGLAESYEQYS.

Of note for this clonotype: The likely explanation is a read error, given a far larger clone one base away. The conserved phenylalanine or tryptophan normally closing the CDR3 is absent here, so this likely arose from a read error. This chain links TRBV13 with TRBJ1-6, with D perhaps matching TRBD1 (5 bases). This CDR3 has 14 amino acids. The germline V gene encodes CDR1 PRHDT and CDR2 FYEKMQ (reference sequence). V lost 7 bases, J lost 11 bases, and 18 bases lay in between. CDR3 DNA: TGTGCCAGCACCGAACGGGGGGTGCTTACACCCCTCCACGTT. Translation gives CASTERGVLTPLHV.

The sample holds many counts of this clonotype. The chain links TRBV7-9 to TRBJ2-1, with D hard to call. V lost 8 bases to trimming and J lost 3 bases, with 8 bases between them. Germline lookup yields CDR1 SEHNR and CDR2 FQNEAQ (reference sequence). This CDR3 contains 12 residues. In DNA form, the CDR3 reads TGTGCCAGCCTCCAGGACTACAATGAGCAGTTCTTC. It yields the protein CASLQDYNEQFF.

This clonotype came up many times. The genes are TRBV10-3 and TRBJ2-1, with 7 bases matching TRBD1. Germline V gene lookup returns CDR1 ENHRY and CDR2 SYGVKD. The V gene end was trimmed by 0 bases and the J gene end by 5 bases; junction bases not matched to a gene: 7. The CDR3 has 16 amino acids. In DNA form, the CDR3 reads TGTGCCATCAGTGAGTCGTCAGGGGGACGGGACAATGAGCAGTTCTTC. Translating it yields CAISESSGGRDNEQFF.

This clonotype was seen repeatedly, ten times or more. This chain's CDR3 is CASNVSSYNSPLHF. CDR3 coding DNA: TGTGCCAGCAACGTTAGCTCCTATAATTCACCCCTCCACTTT. The chain employs TRBV28 and TRBJ1-6; no definite D call. The germline CDR1 and CDR2 sequences are MDHEN and SYDVKM. This CDR3 region has 14 residues. Trimming took off 7 bases at V and 0 bases at J, with 7 bases between the two ends.

V and J are TRBV7-3 and TRBJ2-2; the D call may be TRBD1 or TRBD2 (5 bases each). The CDR3 covers 15 residues. V lost 2 bases, J lost 2 bases, and 9 bases lay in between. Germline V gene data show CDR1 as SGHTA and CDR2 as FQGTGA. The CDR3 DNA sequence: TGTGCCAGCAGCTTATCGGGACCCAACACCGGGGAGCTGTTTTTT. It specifies CASSLSGPNTGELFF.

As to this clonotype: This likely traces to a read error, being one base from a far larger clone. V is TRBV12-3 or TRBV12-4 and J is TRBJ2-2; D unresolved. There are 11 residues in the CDR3. The V and J ends lost 5 bases and 3 bases respectively, with 1 base between them. CDR3 nucleotides: TGTGCCAGCAGTCACACCGGGGAGCTGTTTTTT. Its translation: CASSHTGELFF.

This clonotype was counted many times. The chain joins TRBV10-1 to TRBJ2-3, with TRBD2 as a possible D gene (6 bases). The V end lost 8 bases, the J end lost 0 bases, and 9 bases lay between the germline ends. The CDR3 is 13 amino acids. CDR1 is WNHNN and CDR2 is SYGVQD in the germline V gene (reference sequence). The CDR3 reads CASRDSSTDTQYF. CDR3 DNA sequence: TGCGCCAGCCGGGACTCCAGCACAGATACGCAGTATTTT.

This clonotype is classed as medium-sized (0.01 to 0.1%). This chain uses TRBV28 with TRBJ1-5; 8 positions agree with TRBD1. CDR3 size: 14 residues. V lost 5 bases to trimming and J lost 8 bases; unmatched junction nucleotides: 8. Germline lookup yields CDR1 MDHEN and CDR2 SYDVKM. The CDR3 DNA reads as TGTGCCAGCAGTCCGGGACAGGTTCGCGAGCCCCAGCATTTT. It yields the protein CASSPGQVREPQHF.

There are a few counts of this clonotype. J is TRBJ2-7 and V is TRBV3-1; tentatively, D is TRBD2 (5 bases). The CDR3 is 13 amino acids. Between the trimmed V and J ends, which lost 1 base and 5 bases, there was a span of 9 bases. Per the germline V gene, CDR1 is LGHDT and CDR2 is YNNKEL (reference sequence). In DNA form, the CDR3 reads TGTGCCAGCAGCCAAGGTTTCGGGAACGAGCAGTACTTC. It translates to CASSQGFGNEQYF.

This clonotype was detected a few times. The chain carries TRBV5-1 and TRBJ2-7; D gene ambiguous. Germline V CDR1 and CDR2: SGHRS, YFSETQ. This CDR3 has 14 amino acids. Trimming stripped 4 bases from V and 1 base from J, with 12 bases between. This chain's CDR3 is CASSTSDGSYEQYF. CDR3 nucleotide sequence: TGCGCCAGCAGCACTTCAGACGGTTCCTACGAGCAGTACTTC.

As for this clonotype: Since a far larger clone is one base different, this is likely a read error. The chain uses TRBV7-9 and TRBJ2-7; 12 nucleotides match TRBD2. The V segment lost 5 bases and the J segment 7 bases; nucleotides outside the gene matches: 9. Looked up from germline, CDR1 is SEHNR and CDR2 is FQNEAQ (reference sequence). This CDR3 is built from 15 residues. This chain's CDR3 is CASSPLAGGHNEQYF. CDR3 sequence (DNA): TGTGCCAGCAGCCCACTAGCGGGAGGACACAATGAGCAGTACTTC. Filled out from reference TRBV7-9 and TRBJ2-7, the complete variable domain reads DTGVSQNPRHKITKRGQNVTFRCDPISEHNRLYWYRQTLGQGPEFLTYFQNEAQLEKSRLLSDRFSAERPKGSFSTLEIQRTEQGDSAMYLCASSPLAGGHNEQYFGPGTRLTVT.

This clonotype occurred many times. V and J are TRBV6-5 and TRBJ2-5, with D perhaps being TRBD1 or TRBD2 (5 bases each). CDR1 is MNHEY and CDR2 is SVGAGI in the germline V gene. The CDR3 has 15 amino acids. Trimming pared 5 bases from V and 5 bases from J, leaving 18 bases between. CDR3 bases: TGTGCCAGCAGTCACCGGGACGCCCGCCGCGAGACCCAGTACTTC. Translation: CASSHRDARRETQYF.

The sample holds many counts of this clonotype. The J gene is TRBJ2-7, the V gene TRBV7-9, with 10 bases identical to TRBD1. Germline CDR1 is SEHNR and CDR2 is FQNEAQ (reference sequence). The length of the CDR3 is 20 residues. V was clipped by 4 bases and J by 0 bases; unmatched bases: 18. The CDR3 protein is CASSSMGQGRKVLSSYEQYF. The CDR3 DNA reads TGTGCCAGCAGCTCCATGGGACAGGGGAGAAAGGTGCTTAGCTCCTACGAGCAGTACTTC.